A single sample gave rise to the 30 T cell receptor beta chains below, sequenced in a study of T-cell reconstitution after alpha-beta-depleted transplantation in children. Preparation of the TCRbeta library was carried out with unique molecular identifiers. One entry per CDR3 protein, called by TCRdb with MiXCR from the PCR reads. The data hold about 610,000 distinct CDR3 sequences, with over 9.5% observed a single time. The sequences come from PBMCs from the stem cell graft donor, collected from the stem cell graft. The receptors come from a human donor who donated a stem cell graft to a child with acute myeloid leukemia.

This clonotype has more than one count but fewer than ten. This chain uses TRBV3-1 with TRBJ1-5, with D possibly TRBD1 on 5 matching bases. The CDR3 runs to 14 residues. Germline CDR1 reads LGHDT; CDR2 reads YNNKEL (reference sequence). V dropped 2 bases and J dropped 1 base, with 6 bases sitting between them. This CDR3 is CASSQSGSNQPQHF. The CDR3 DNA is TGTGCCAGCAGCCAATCAGGGAGCAATCAGCCCCAGCATTTT.

To note about this clonotype: Given a much more abundant clone one base away, this may be a read error. V usage is TRBV7-9 and J usage is TRBJ1-1; TRBD1 agrees at 10 bases. Germline-derived CDR1 and CDR2 are SEHNR and FQNEAQ (reference sequence). V was pared by 4 bases and J by 6 bases, with 11 bases of the junction left unmatched. The CDR3 extends over 16 amino acids. CDR3 coding DNA: TGTGCCAGCAGCTCGACAGGGGGCTGGGAGTCCGCTGAAGCTTTCTTT. Translated: CASSSTGGWESAEAFF.

The chain recombines TRBV10-3 with TRBJ2-7, with 7 nucleotides matching TRBD1. J lost 0 bases, V lost 2 bases, and 10 bases had no gene match. CDR3 length: 17 residues. CDR1 is ENHRY and CDR2 is SYGVKD in the germline V gene. The CDR3 region has the DNA TGTGCCATCAGTGAGACGGGACAGACCAAGATCTCCTACGAGCAGTACTTC. It codes for CAISETGQTKISYEQYF.

The sample holds many counts of this clonotype. J is TRBJ2-3 and V is TRBV5-6; D is unresolved. Germline values: CDR1 SGHDT, CDR2 YYEEEE. There are 16 residues in the CDR3. The V and J ends lost 0 bases and 0 bases respectively, with 11 bases between them. The CDR3: CASSLDSSPSTDTQYF. The CDR3 coding sequence is TGTGCCAGCAGCTTGGATTCCAGCCCTAGCACAGATACGCAGTATTTT.

This clonotype was counted at least ten times. Mismatch with germline at one junction end may stem from a read error. This chain connects TRBV29-1 to TRBJ2-1; TRBD2 aligns across 12 bases. Germline V lookup: CDR1 SQVTM, CDR2 ANQGSEA. The CDR3 consists of 11 residues. CDR3 sequence reads: CSVEDGTSGFF. CDR3 sequence (DNA): TGCAGCGTTGAAGATGGGACTAGCGGGTTTTTC.

This clonotype was observed a few times. The gene calls are TRBV30 and TRBJ2-2, with 7 bases aligning to TRBD1. Trimming took 8 bases from V and 5 from J; bases not matched to a gene: 8. CDR3 size: 13 residues. Germline values: CDR1 GTSNPN, CDR2 SVGIG (reference sequence). The CDR3 loop reads CATGTALTGELFF. The CDR3 DNA reads TGTGCCACCGGGACAGCTTTGACCGGGGAGCTGTTTTTT.

This chain joins TRBV14 and TRBJ2-3; D is uncertain. Germline V gives CDR1 SGHDN, CDR2 FVKESK. The CDR3 runs 14 residues. Between the trimmed V and J ends, which lost 1 base and 2 bases, there was a span of 7 bases. CDR3 protein: CASSQGAHTDTQYF. The CDR3 nucleotides read TGTGCCAGCAGCCAAGGGGCCCACACAGATACGCAGTATTTT. Together with reference TRBV14 and TRBJ2-3, the CDR3 gives the full variable domain: EAGVTQFPSHSVIEKGQTVTLRCDPISGHDNLYWYRRVMGKEIKFLLHFVKESKQDESGMPNNRFLAERTGGTYSTLKVQPAELEDSGVYFCASSQGAHTDTQYFGPGTRLTVL.

This clonotype was detected only a few times. This chain links TRBV29-1 with TRBJ2-1; D not certain. The CDR3 loop spans 11 amino acids. V lost 6 bases and J lost 8, with 11 bases in between. Germline V gives CDR1 SQVTM, CDR2 ANQGSEA. In nucleotides, the CDR3 is TGCAGCGTCCGGCGAGGCTATGAGCAGTTCTTC. It translates to CSVRRGYEQFF.

This clonotype was detected only a few times. The chain joins TRBV4-2 to TRBJ2-7; 10 nucleotides line up with TRBD1. After removal of 4 bases from V and 6 bases from J, the junction contained 6 bases not matched to a gene. CDR3 size: 14 residues. In germline, CDR1 is LGHNA, CDR2 YNFKEQ. CDR3 coding DNA: TGTGCCAGCAGCCGGGACAGGGGAGCGGTCGAGCAGTACTTC. Its translation: CASSRDRGAVEQYF.

This clonotype was picked up many times. The rearrangement joins TRBV5-1 to TRBJ1-2, with D hard to call. The V end lost 4 bases, the J end lost 2 bases, and 12 bases lay between the germline ends. Per germline, CDR1 SGHRS and CDR2 YFSETQ. This CDR3 contains 14 residues. The DNA for the CDR3 is TGCGCCAGCAGCGGGGTCGGCGGGAACTATGGCTACACCTTC. Its translation: CASSGVGGNYGYTF.

The V and J genes are TRBV12-5 and TRBJ2-7; TRBD2 agrees at 9 bases. The CDR3 is made up of 17 amino acids. Germline V CDR1 and CDR2: LGHNT, FRNRAP. The V gene end was trimmed by 5 bases and the J gene end by 2 bases; junction bases not matched to a gene: 13. For the CDR3, the DNA is TGTGCTAGTGGTCCCCGTACGCGGCTAGCGGGAACCTACGAGCAGTACTTC. Encoded protein: CASGPRTRLAGTYEQYF.

DNA for the CDR3: TGTGCCAGCAGCTTAGTTCAGACGGGCACAGATACGCAGTATTTT. Protein: CASSLVQTGTDTQYF. The V and J genes are TRBV7-9 and TRBJ2-3; no reliable D call. The CDR3 is 15 residues long. V lost 1 base to trimming and J lost 1 base, with 9 bases between them. Germline V gives CDR1 SEHNR, CDR2 FQNEAQ (reference sequence).

The rearrangement joins TRBV10-3 to TRBJ2-7; 8 bases are shared with TRBD2. Trimming took 0 bases from V and 2 from J; bases not matched to a gene: 15. CDR1 is ENHRY and CDR2 is SYGVKD in the germline V gene. This CDR3 is built from 19 residues. The CDR3 region is CAISESTPTSGPLTYEQYF. DNA for the CDR3: TGTGCCATCAGTGAGTCGACTCCCACTAGCGGACCACTGACCTACGAGCAGTACTTC.

The chain is built from TRBV30 and TRBJ2-7; no definite D call. CDR3 length: 14 residues. The germline V and J ends were trimmed by 1 base and 0 bases, with 10 bases remaining between them. Germline V lookup: CDR1 GTSNPN, CDR2 SVGIG (reference sequence). CDR3 loop: CAWSEDSHSYEQYF. As DNA, the CDR3 is TGTGCCTGGAGTGAAGATAGCCACTCCTACGAGCAGTACTTC.

This clonotype was counted ten times or more. The chain combines TRBV29-1 with TRBJ2-7; 9 bases agree with TRBD2. Germline CDR1 reads SQVTM; CDR2 reads ANQGSEA. The CDR3 covers 17 residues. V was clipped by 6 bases and J by 3 bases; unmatched bases: 18. CDR3 bases: TGCAGCGTCTACGGGTACTCTAGCGGGAAGGTAGGCTACGAGCAGTACTTC. This translates into CSVYGYSSGKVGYEQYF.

This clonotype occurred many times. The rearrangement links TRBV4-2 to TRBJ2-7; D gene ambiguous. CDR1 is LGHNA, CDR2 YNFKEQ, per germline. The V gene lost 4 bases and the J gene lost 0 bases, with 10 bases spanning the gap. The CDR3 runs to 14 residues. DNA of the CDR3: TGTGCCAGCAGCCGGGCCTTAAGCTCCTACGAGCAGTACTTC. It translates to CASSRALSSYEQYF.

This clonotype turned up a few times. J is TRBJ1-5 and V is TRBV25-1, with TRBD1 as a possible D gene (5 bases). The germline CDR1 and CDR2 sequences are MGHDK and SYGVNS. V lost 5 bases, J lost 7 bases, and 9 bases lay in between. The CDR3 runs to 12 residues. The CDR3 reads CASSRGWQPQHF. CDR3 sequence (DNA): TGTGCCAGCAGTAGGGGTTGGCAGCCCCAGCATTTT.

As concerns this clonotype: This CDR3 fails to terminate in the conserved phenylalanine or tryptophan, so it likely reflects a read error. The DNA for the CDR3 is TGCGCCAGCAGCATGGACTCCTACGAGCAGTACTCC. Translated, it gives CASSMDSYEQYS. J is TRBJ2-7 and V is TRBV5-1; D is unresolved. The ends were cut back, 4 bases at V and 0 bases at J, with 5 bases in the middle. The germline V gene has CDR1 SGHRS and CDR2 YFSETQ. The CDR3 runs 12 residues.

V and J are TRBV12-3 or TRBV12-4 and TRBJ2-3, with TRBD2 as a possible D gene (6 bases). Between the trimmed V and J ends, which lost 1 base and 1 base, there was a span of 9 bases. The length of the CDR3 is 15 residues. The CDR3 loop is CASSLGLEGTDTQYF. Written as DNA, the CDR3 is TGTGCCAGCAGTTTAGGACTAGAAGGCACAGATACGCAGTATTTT.

This clonotype came up many times. The genes are TRBV20-1 and TRBJ2-1, with 7 bases matching TRBD2. The ends lost 4 bases at V and 4 bases at J; junction bases unmatched: 10. The CDR3 length is 15 residues. CDR1 and CDR2 from the germline V gene are DFQATT and SNEGSKA (reference sequence). The CDR3 reads CSATRARERYNEQFF. CDR3 DNA: TGCAGTGCTACCCGAGCGCGGGAGCGGTACAATGAGCAGTTCTTC.

This clonotype was counted a few times. The rearrangement joins TRBV18 to TRBJ1-1, with unresolved D. CDR3 length equals 14 residues. V was trimmed by 1 base and J by 1 base, leaving 7 bases between them. Germline V gives CDR1 KGHSH, CDR2 LQKENI. CDR3: CASSPLGENTEAFF. CDR3 sequence (DNA): TGTGCCAGCTCACCACTGGGCGAGAACACTGAAGCTTTCTTT.

The CDR3 DNA follows: TGCGCCAGCACCCACACTACCTCCGGGGAGCTGTTTTTT. It is translated as CASTHTTSGELFF. The J gene is TRBJ2-2, the V gene TRBV5-1, with no clear D. Per the germline V gene, CDR1 is SGHRS and CDR2 is YFSETQ. The V end lost 6 bases, the J end lost 6 bases, and 12 bases lay between the germline ends. The CDR3 has 13 amino acids.

J is TRBJ2-5 and V is TRBV28; D may be TRBD2 (7 bases). V was trimmed by 6 bases and J by 1 base, leaving 24 bases between them. This CDR3 is built from 18 residues. Germline V CDR1 and CDR2: MDHEN, SYDVKM. In nucleotides, the CDR3 is TGTGCCAGCAGCTTGGACCCGACGGGGAGGGGGGTCCAAGAGACCCAGTACTTC. Its translation: CASSLDPTGRGVQETQYF.

The chain uses TRBV20-1 and TRBJ2-1; possibly TRBD2 for D (6 bases). The germline gives CDR1 DFQATT, CDR2 SNEGSKA (reference sequence). The germline V and J ends were trimmed by 0 bases and 1 base, with 10 bases remaining between them. The CDR3 loop spans 15 amino acids. The CDR3 sequence: CSARDIRGSYNEQFF. The CDR3 nucleotides are TGCAGTGCTAGAGATATCCGGGGGTCCTACAATGAGCAGTTCTTC.

This clonotype was seen a handful of times. This sequence joins TRBV28 and TRBJ2-2; D possibly corresponds to TRBD1 (8 bases). CDR3 size: 15 residues. V was trimmed by 6 bases and J by 3 bases, leaving 14 bases between them. Germline lookup yields CDR1 MDHEN and CDR2 SYDVKM. The CDR3 sequence: CASRGGTGDTGELFF. CDR3 coding DNA: TGTGCCAGCAGGGGAGGGACAGGCGACACCGGGGAGCTGTTTTTT.

The chain combines TRBV6-2 or TRBV6-3 with TRBJ2-3; TRBD2 matches 14 bases. Looked up from germline, CDR1 is MNHEY and CDR2 is SVGEGT. CDR3 size: 16 residues. Trimming cost V 6 bases and J 6 bases; bases outside gene matches: 8. The CDR3 bases are TGTGCCAGCAGCAACGGACTAGCGGGAGGCGAGGATACGCAGTATTTT. Translated: CASSNGLAGGEDTQYF.

In this sample, this clonotype turned up a few times. The chain employs TRBV11-1 and TRBJ2-3; the D gene could be TRBD1 or TRBD2 (6 bases each). V lost 8 bases to trimming and J lost 0 bases, with 18 bases between them. This CDR3 comprises 16 residues. CDR1 SGHAT and CDR2 FQDESV come from the germline V gene (reference sequence). CDR3 nucleotides: TGTGCCAGCGAAATTAATTGGGGGGCAAGCACAGATACGCAGTATTTT. This codes for CASEINWGASTDTQYF.

This clonotype has more than one count but fewer than ten. The rearrangement links TRBV30 to TRBJ1-1, with D possibly TRBD1 on 6 matching bases. This CDR3 comprises 11 residues. V was trimmed by 5 bases and J by 11 bases, leaving 15 bases between them. Germline CDR1 reads GTSNPN; CDR2 reads SVGIG (reference sequence). Here the CDR3 reads CAWDRGGQAFF. The CDR3 DNA reads as TGTGCCTGGGACCGTGGGGGGCAGGCTTTCTTT.

The sample holds a few counts of this clonotype. The chain carries TRBV5-8 and TRBJ2-2; 8 bases are shared with TRBD1. Germline CDR1 reads SGHTS; CDR2 reads YDEGEE. The CDR3 is 15 residues long. V shed 1 base and J 6 bases; nucleotides not matched to a gene: 5. The CDR3 coding sequence is TGTGCCAGCAGCTTGCCTGGACAGGGCCCCGGGGAGCTGTTTTTT. Its protein is CASSLPGQGPGELFF.

At least ten counts were recorded for this clonotype. The chain couples TRBV28 to TRBJ1-1, with 8 bases identical to TRBD1. Germline assignment: CDR1 MDHEN and CDR2 SYDVKM. Trimming removed 3 bases from V and 1 base from J; junction bases left unmatched: 4. This CDR3 is built from 15 residues. CDR3 in amino acids: CASSFGDRGNTEAFF. For the CDR3, the DNA is TGTGCCAGCAGTTTTGGCGACAGGGGGAACACTGAAGCTTTCTTT.